A single sample gave rise to the 25 T cell receptor beta chains below, sequenced in a study of sequential checkpoint blockade in melanoma. Treatment indicated: randomized to nivolumab then ipilimumab (arm A) or the reverse (arm B). Sequencing was performed with immunoSEQ multiplex PCR; in TCRdb, only in-frame clones are kept and a portion is missing. Of some 20,000 clones in the sample, over 75% were seen once. The specimen was CD8+ T cells sorted from blood (inferred from file names), collected from a patient given nivolumab and ipilimumab in sequence. These receptors all stem from a human donor with melanoma.

This clone appeared once. The CDR3 coding sequence is TGTGCCACCAGCAGAGATCGCGGCAGGGGGACTGAAGCTTTCTTT. Translating it yields CATSRDRGRGTEAFF. V and J are TRBV15 and TRBJ1-1; TRBD1 matches at 7 bases. The CDR3 runs 15 residues. Germline loops: CDR1 LNHNV, CDR2 YYDKDF (reference sequence). V gave up 0 bases and J gave up 5 bases; unmatched junction bases: 6.

The rearrangement joins TRBV27 to TRBJ1-4; D perhaps matches TRBD1 (5 bases). CDR3 length: 14 residues. V was cut by 5 bases and J by 5 bases, with 12 bases left in between. The germline V gene encodes CDR1 MNHEY and CDR2 SMNVEV (reference sequence). Here the CDR3 reads CASSAMGGNEKLFF. CDR3 nucleotide sequence: TGTGCCAGCAGTGCGATGGGGGGGAATGAAAAACTGTTTTTT.

In regard to this clone: Given the absence of the conserved phenylalanine or tryptophan at the CDR3 end, a read error is likely. Because the CDR3's place on the DNA is in doubt, the DNA is left out and the CDR3 is given as listed by TCRdb. J is TRBJ1-2 and V is TRBV5-1; TRBD1 is taken as the D call from the table, unchecked against the DNA. Germline CDR1 reads SGHRS; CDR2 reads YFSETQ. A total of 10 residues make up the CDR3, ends included. CDR3 sequence: CASSLGTSQA.

The genes are TRBV28 and TRBJ1-2, with D maybe TRBD1 (5 bases). CDR3 length: 15 residues. The germline V gene has CDR1 MDHEN and CDR2 SYDVKM. V lost 3 bases and J lost 3, with 14 bases in between. The CDR3 DNA reads as TGTGCCAGCAGTTTTACCCCTTCGGGGGACTATGGCTACACCTTC. Protein: CASSFTPSGDYGYTF.

CDR3 protein: CASSTLLAGGPNEQFF. The CDR3, as DNA: TGTGCCAGCAGTACCCTCCTAGCGGGAGGGCCTAATGAGCAGTTCTTC. The chain carries TRBV27 and TRBJ2-1; 12 bases are shared with TRBD2. The CDR3 runs to 16 residues. The germline V gene has CDR1 MNHEY and CDR2 SMNVEV (reference sequence). V lost 5 bases and J lost 7; bases outside the gene matches: 9.

The chain is built from TRBV5-6 and TRBJ2-2; TRBD2 is a possible D gene (6 bases). The V gene's germline CDR1 is SGHDT and CDR2 YYEEEE. This CDR3 contains 17 residues. V was trimmed by 2 bases and J by 0 bases, leaving 14 bases between them. CDR3 DNA sequence: TGTGCCAGCAGCTTCGACTTTAGCGGTTCGAACACCGGGGAGCTGTTTTTT. Residues: CASSFDFSGSNTGELFF.

The chain couples TRBV27 to TRBJ1-5; D uncertain. The CDR3 has 14 residues. V lost 2 bases to trimming and J lost 4 bases, with 9 bases between them. The germline V gene encodes CDR1 MNHEY and CDR2 SMNVEV (reference sequence). The chain's CDR3 is CASSLRGWNQPQHF. CDR3 sequence (DNA): TGTGCCAGCAGTTTACGGGGATGGAATCAGCCCCAGCATTTT.

This chain links TRBV9 with TRBJ2-7; tentatively, D is TRBD2 (6 bases). The germline CDR1 and CDR2 sequences are SGDLS and YYNGEE. Trimming took 4 bases from V and 0 from J, leaving 14 bases between them. The CDR3 runs to 15 residues. DNA of the CDR3: TGTGCCAGCAGCACCCACAGCGGGCCCTCCTACGAGCAGTACTTC. Its protein is CASSTHSGPSYEQYF.

Notes on this clone: Sequence at one end of the junction differs from germline and may be a read error. This chain's CDR3 is CASSQATGGTYNEQFF. The CDR3 nucleotides are TGCGCCAGCAGCCAAGCTACGGGGGGAACCTACAATGAGCAGTTCTTC. The J gene is TRBJ2-1, the V gene TRBV7-9; 7 positions match TRBD2. The CDR3 loop spans 16 amino acids. Germline values: CDR1 SEHNR, CDR2 FQNEAQ (reference sequence).

This chain uses TRBV7-2 with TRBJ2-5; the D gene is possibly TRBD2 (5 bases). Looked up from germline, CDR1 is SGHTA and CDR2 is FQGNSA. This CDR3 spans 15 amino acids. V was shortened by 0 bases and J by 0 bases, with 8 bases between the two germline ends. CDR3 residues: CASSLAGGYQETQYF. DNA for the CDR3: TGTGCCAGCAGCTTAGCGGGCGGGTACCAAGAGACCCAGTACTTC.

The CDR3 DNA sequence: TGTGCCAGTAGCCGGGACAGGGTTGGGCTGAACACTGAAGCTTTCTTT. Translated: CASSRDRVGLNTEAFF. This chain uses TRBV19 with TRBJ1-1; 9 bases are shared with TRBD1. The germline V gene encodes CDR1 LNHDA and CDR2 SQIVND (reference sequence). This CDR3 is 16 amino acids long. The V gene end was trimmed by 6 bases and the J gene end by 0 bases; junction bases not matched to a gene: 8.

The chain joins TRBV7-2 to TRBJ1-4; 10 nucleotides align to TRBD1. The length of the CDR3 is 16 residues. J lost 8 bases, V lost 1 base, and 7 bases had no gene match. Germline assignment: CDR1 SGHTA and CDR2 FQGNSA. The chain's CDR3 is CASSLGVDRGYEKLFF. The CDR3 DNA sequence: TGTGCCAGCAGCTTAGGGGTGGACAGGGGGTACGAAAAACTGTTTTTT.

This rearrangement joins TRBV6-5 to TRBJ2-2; D is possibly TRBD2 (6 bases). The CDR3 contains 14 residues. V was shortened by 6 bases and J by 0 bases, with 8 bases between the two germline ends. Germline V gene lookup returns CDR1 MNHEY and CDR2 SVGAGI. The CDR3: CASRGGTNTGELFF. CDR3 DNA sequence: TGTGCCAGCAGGGGCGGGACGAACACCGGGGAGCTGTTTTTT.

The table lists this clone with a few counts. The V gene is TRBV11-2, the J gene TRBJ2-3; 8 nucleotides line up with TRBD2. V lost 3 bases, J lost 4 bases, and 12 bases stayed unmatched. Germline V gene sequence: CDR1 SGHAT, CDR2 FQNNGV. This CDR3 region has 17 residues. The CDR3 is CASSFTSGPRGADTQYF. The CDR3 DNA is TGTGCCAGCAGCTTCACTAGCGGTCCGAGGGGGGCAGATACGCAGTATTTT.

This clone was counted a single time. The rearrangement uses TRBV7-9 and TRBJ1-1, with no clear D. There are 18 residues in the CDR3. The germline V gene encodes CDR1 SEHNR and CDR2 FQNEAQ (reference sequence). Trimming removed 0 bases from V and 0 bases from J, with 17 bases in between. The CDR3: CASSLANPPLVLNTEAFF. The CDR3 DNA follows: TGTGCCAGCAGCTTAGCTAATCCGCCCCTAGTCTTGAACACTGAAGCTTTCTTT.

V gene TRBV20-1 combines with J gene TRBJ2-5; D ambiguous. The CDR3 totals 9 residues. Trimming stripped 2 bases from V and 9 bases from J, with 4 bases between. CDR1 DFQATT and CDR2 SNEGSKA come from the germline V gene (reference sequence). CDR3 amino acids: CSARRSQYF. The CDR3 DNA sequence: TGCAGTGCTAGACGGTCCCAGTACTTC.

V is TRBV6-4 and J is TRBJ2-1; TRBD2 matches at 8 bases. The CDR3 extends over 16 amino acids. V lost 2 bases and J lost 8; bases outside the gene matches: 11. CDR1 is MRHNA, CDR2 SNTAGT, per germline. CDR3 nucleotide sequence: TGTGCCAGCAGTGACGGGTCGGGAGGGCCTCTCGATGAGCAGTTCTTC. This gives the protein CASSDGSGGPLDEQFF.

On this clone itself: In the same sample, other DNA sequences code for this CDR3. The chain couples TRBV15 to TRBJ2-3, with TRBD1 matching 7 bases. CDR1 is LNHNV, CDR2 YYDKDF, per germline (reference sequence). V shed 2 bases and J 4 bases; nucleotides not matched to a gene: 3. The CDR3 totals 14 residues. The CDR3 bases are TGTGCCACCAGCAGAATAACAGGGGCAGATACGCAGTATTTT. Its translation is CATSRITGADTQYF.

This rearrangement joins TRBV28 to TRBJ1-2; D is unclear. With 2 bases removed from V and 4 bases from J, the gap between germline ends came to 11 bases. This CDR3 has 14 amino acids. Germline-derived CDR1 and CDR2 are MDHEN and SYDVKM. The CDR3 region has the DNA TGTGCCAGCAGTTTACGGCGGGCGGGCTATGGCTACACCTTC. The encoded protein is CASSLRRAGYGYTF.

This sequence joins TRBV6-1 and TRBJ2-7; D unresolved. Germline V CDR1 and CDR2: MNHNS, SASEGT. The V end was cut by 2 bases, the J end by 4 bases, with 15 bases between. The CDR3 is made up of 15 amino acids. The CDR3 spells CASSEWSGSRYEQYF. In DNA form, the CDR3 reads TGTGCCAGCAGTGAATGGAGTGGATCTCGGTACGAGCAGTACTTC.

J is TRBJ1-2 and V is TRBV28, with TRBD1 matching 10 bases. J lost 6 bases, V lost 3 bases, and 4 bases had no gene match. Per germline, CDR1 MDHEN and CDR2 SYDVKM. The CDR3 consists of 14 residues. The CDR3 DNA reads TGTGCCAGCAGTTTCCCCGGGACAGGGGATGGCTACACCTTC. Translation: CASSFPGTGDGYTF.

The chain joins TRBV28 to TRBJ2-5; 7 bases align to TRBD1. This CDR3 has 16 residues. Germline loops: CDR1 MDHEN, CDR2 SYDVKM. The junction had 10 bases not matched to a gene; V was cut back by 6 bases and J by 0 bases. The CDR3 region has the DNA TGTGCCAGCAGCCCTATAGCCGGACAGGACCAAGAGACCCAGTACTTC. The encoded protein is CASSPIAGQDQETQYF.

The V call is TRBV7-8, the J call TRBJ2-1; D is possibly TRBD1 (5 bases). The CDR3 is 15 residues long. Trimming took off 1 base at V and 4 bases at J, with 11 bases between the two ends. Germline CDR1 SGHVS, CDR2 FQNEAQ. The CDR3 bases are TGTGCCAGCAGCTTAGTAGGGGTATCGTACAATGAGCAGTTCTTC. Its protein is CASSLVGVSYNEQFF.

This rearrangement joins TRBV5-8 to TRBJ2-3; unclear D gene. V was shortened by 4 bases and J by 0 bases, with 9 bases between the two germline ends. The CDR3 has 14 amino acids. Germline lookup yields CDR1 SGHTS and CDR2 YDEGEE. As DNA, the CDR3 is TGTGCCAGCAGCCGCTTAACTAGCACAGATACGCAGTATTTT. It translates to CASSRLTSTDTQYF.

The chain couples TRBV9 to TRBJ2-1, with 10 bases lining up with TRBD1. J was trimmed by 6 bases and V by 2 bases; bases with no gene match: 11. This CDR3 spans 17 amino acids. CDR1 is SGDLS, CDR2 YYNGEE, per germline. CDR3 nucleotides: TGTGCCAGCAGCGTCGTACTGGGACAGGGGCCCCGCAATGAGCAGTTCTTC. It codes for CASSVVLGQGPRNEQFF.